Below, one T cell receptor beta chain is given with its context. Its antigen is still unknown. Within one base of it there is no much larger clone, and no base qualities were kept. Preparation of the library involved the immunoSEQ multiplex PCR assay. In most patients, genomic DNA was isolated using the Qiagen DNeasy Blood and Tissue Kit and sent frozen to Adaptive Biotechnologies for TCR sequencing. For most patients, high-throughput TCR-beta CDR3 sequencing of genomic DNA was performed by Adaptive Biotechnologies. In the paper's pipeline: TCR sequencing data were retrieved from Adaptive's ImmunoSEQ software for roughly 17 patients, whereas a few other patients were processed with MiXCR and VDJtools. CD4 versus CD8 sorting errors were corrected by removing sequences found in both subsets at a frequency ratio below 5:1. Because the origin of CDR3 nucleotide sequences shared between donor and recipient could not be assigned, those sequences were removed. At least 2-fold expansion over unstimulated cells and a minimum CFSE-low frequency of 0.002% (template counts) or 0.001% (read counts) were required for clones to be classified as alloreactive. Clones were considered mappable if detected in sequenced pre-transplant spleen, lymph node, or MLR CFSE-low populations of the donor or recipient. The cumulative frequency of alloreactive clones was calculated as a percentage of all sequences, weighted by copy number. What TCRdb holds here is the immuneACCESS table cut down to in-frame rearrangements. Part of the clones is not present; checked against another copy, under half of the missing clones reflect an unresolved V gene, and the others are unexplained. D and trimming come from the DNA, and the V and J calls and clone size come from that table. The sample includes 100,000 to 140,000 clones, with approximately 86% observed a single time. Over 0.6% of the sample lies in the top ten.

The time point tag for this specimen amounts to: cells obtained before transplantation from donor or recipient. CD3+CD4+ and CD3+CD8+ populations were FACS-sorted from unstimulated pre-transplant donor and recipient cells taken from spleen or lymph nodes. This specimen belongs to a study of graft-versus-host responses after intestinal transplantation listed by TCRdb under 2021. About the investigation overall: Multivisceral, liver-intestinal, or isolated intestinal transplants were received by the recipients. All recipients received anti-thymocyte globulin induction followed by maintenance tacrolimus and steroids for 3 to 4 years. Graft-versus-host and host-versus-graft alloreactive T cell clones were tracked in the graft, circulation and bone marrow after intestinal transplantation using bulk TCR-beta CDR3 sequencing. To identify alloreactive clones, pre-transplant mixed lymphocyte reaction products were sequenced and compared with unstimulated pre-transplant donor and recipient T cells. The cohort enrolled about two dozen intestinal transplant recipients, one of whom was a retransplant, and a few patients without pretransplant specimens were excluded. Donor T cell macrochimerism was defined as a peak of at least 4% donor T cells among recipient peripheral blood mononuclear cells. Instead of going to the commercial service, samples from a few later patients were sequenced in-house on an Illumina MiSeq and processed with MiXCR. The investigation overall reported the following: The conclusions were limited by the relatively low number and heterogeneity of the intestinal transplant patients. Early after transplant, peak levels of circulating GvH clones were found to be associated with declines in HvG clones. GvH clones were detected in recipient bone marrow, and some of these GvH clones were observed earlier in ileal mucosa or blood, consistent with an intestinal mucosal origin. High GvH to HvG T cell clonal ratios were observed in the allografts of patients with donor T cell macrochimerism.

The CDR3 runs 18 residues from the cysteine to the phenylalanine. Just CDR3 DNA is preserved here, 54 bases in frame from base 1. The germline V gene provides CDR1 MDHEN and CDR2 SYDVKM. The germline ends are 17 bases apart after V is trimmed by 4 bases and J by 1 base. The clonotype comes from a human donor who was the organ donor for an intestinal transplant. The V gene is TRBV28 and the J gene is TRBJ2-6, with no confidently assigned D gene. The sample was unstimulated CD4+ T cells sorted from spleen or lymph node cells, taken before transplant. Here is the DNA: TGTGCCAGCAGTTCCCGCAAACTGGGCGTGTCTGGGGCCAACGTCCTGACTTTC. It encodes CASSSRKLGVSGANVLTF.